The T cell receptor beta chain described here comes from a study of shared clonotypes between healthy human individuals. Looking at the study overall: Every donor yielded three CD4 naive, three CD4 memory, two CD8 naive and one CD8 memory plate.

DNA at about 200 ng, tens of thousands of T cell genomes, went into sorted-subset replicate PCRs. TCRdb's copy holds only in-frame clones and misses some; the assay was immunoSEQ multiplex PCR. The sample has hundreds of thousands of clones, about 98% seen once; the top ten hold more than 0.3%. Terminally differentiated effector memory CD45RA+ cells were excluded by CCR7 positive selection of CD45RO-negative cells. CDR3 length equals 14 residues. The ends were cut back, 5 bases at V and 6 bases at J, with 17 bases in the middle. Germline CDR1 LNHDA, CDR2 SQIVND (reference sequence). The chain employs TRBV19 and TRBJ2-7, with a possible D match to TRBD1 (6 bases). The source material was naive CD8+ T cells sorted from blood. The receptor was derived from a man younger than 40 in good health. The CDR3 DNA sequence: TGTGCCAGTAGTCCCGCACAGGGAATTGGCGAGCAGTACTTC. It codes for CASSPAQGIGEQYF.